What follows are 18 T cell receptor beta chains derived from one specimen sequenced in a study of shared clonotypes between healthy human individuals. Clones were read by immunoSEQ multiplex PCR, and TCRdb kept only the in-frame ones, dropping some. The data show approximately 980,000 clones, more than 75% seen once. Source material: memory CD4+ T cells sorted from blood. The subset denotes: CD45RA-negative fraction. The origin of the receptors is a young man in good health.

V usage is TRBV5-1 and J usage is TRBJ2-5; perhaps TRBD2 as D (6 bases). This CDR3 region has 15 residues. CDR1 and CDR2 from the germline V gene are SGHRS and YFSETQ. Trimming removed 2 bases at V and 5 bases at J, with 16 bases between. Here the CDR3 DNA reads TGCGCCAGCAGCTTCACACTCTTGGGGGGTGAGACCCAGTACTTC. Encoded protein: CASSFTLLGGETQYF.

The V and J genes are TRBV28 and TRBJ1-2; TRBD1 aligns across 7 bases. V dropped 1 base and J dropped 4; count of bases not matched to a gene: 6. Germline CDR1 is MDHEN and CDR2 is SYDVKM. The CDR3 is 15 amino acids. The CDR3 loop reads CASSLLDRVAYGYTF. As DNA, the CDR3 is TGTGCCAGCAGTTTATTAGACAGGGTGGCCTATGGCTACACCTTC.

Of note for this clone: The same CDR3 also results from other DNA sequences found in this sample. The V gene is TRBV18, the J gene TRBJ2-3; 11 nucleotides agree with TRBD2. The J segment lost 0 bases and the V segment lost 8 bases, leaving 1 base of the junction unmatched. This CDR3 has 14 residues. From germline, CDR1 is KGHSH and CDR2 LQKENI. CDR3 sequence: CASRTSGSTDTQYF. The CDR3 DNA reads TGTGCCAGCCGGACTAGCGGGAGCACAGATACGCAGTATTTT.

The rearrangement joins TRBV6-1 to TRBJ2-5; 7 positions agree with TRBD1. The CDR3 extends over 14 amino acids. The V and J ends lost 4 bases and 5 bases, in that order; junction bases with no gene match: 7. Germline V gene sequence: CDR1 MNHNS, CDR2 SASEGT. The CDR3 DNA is TGTGCCAGCAGTGGACAGGGTCGAGGGGAGACCCAGTACTTC. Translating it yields CASSGQGRGETQYF.

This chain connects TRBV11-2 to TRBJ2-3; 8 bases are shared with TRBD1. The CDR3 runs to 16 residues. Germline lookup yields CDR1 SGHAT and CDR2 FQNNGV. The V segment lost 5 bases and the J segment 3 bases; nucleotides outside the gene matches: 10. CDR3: CASSTTGGRRTDTQYF. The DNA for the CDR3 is TGTGCCAGCAGCACCACAGGGGGGCGCAGGACAGATACGCAGTATTTT. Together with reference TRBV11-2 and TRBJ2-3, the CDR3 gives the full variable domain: EAGVAQSPRYKIIEKRQSVAFWCNPISGHATLYWYQQILGQGPKLLIQFQNNGVVDDSQLPKDRFSAERLKGVDSTLKIQPAKLEDSAVYLCASSTTGGRRTDTQYFGPGTRLTVL.

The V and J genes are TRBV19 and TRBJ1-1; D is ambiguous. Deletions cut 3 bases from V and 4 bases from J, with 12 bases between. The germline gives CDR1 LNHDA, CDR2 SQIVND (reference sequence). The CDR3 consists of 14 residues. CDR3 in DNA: TGTGCCAGTAGTATCCAGGCCACGGGCACTGAAGCTTTCTTT. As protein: CASSIQATGTEAFF.

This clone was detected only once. CDR3 residues: CASSSTTATYEQYF. The CDR3 coding sequence is TGCGCCAGCAGCTCGACAACCGCTACCTACGAGCAGTACTTC. The genes are TRBV5-1 and TRBJ2-7, with D uncertain. Trimming removed 3 bases at V and 2 bases at J, with 12 bases between. This CDR3 spans 14 amino acids. CDR1 and CDR2 from the germline V gene are SGHRS and YFSETQ.

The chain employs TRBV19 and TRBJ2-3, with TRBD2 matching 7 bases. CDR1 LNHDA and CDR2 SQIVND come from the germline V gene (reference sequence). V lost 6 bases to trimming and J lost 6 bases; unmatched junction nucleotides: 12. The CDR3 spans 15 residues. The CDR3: CASSLNSWEGDTQYF. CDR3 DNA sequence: TGTGCCAGTAGCCTTAACTCCTGGGAGGGGGATACGCAGTATTTT. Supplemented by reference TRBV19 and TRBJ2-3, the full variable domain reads DGGITQSPKYLFRKEGQNVTLSCEQNLNHDAMYWYRQDPGQGLRLIYYSQIVNDFQKGDIAEGYSVSREKKESFPLTVTSAQKNPTAFYLCASSLNSWEGDTQYFGPGTRLTVL.

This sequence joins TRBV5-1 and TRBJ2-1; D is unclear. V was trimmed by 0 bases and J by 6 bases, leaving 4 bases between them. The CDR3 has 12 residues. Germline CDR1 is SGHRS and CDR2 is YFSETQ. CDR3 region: CASSLDLNEQFF. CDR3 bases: TGCGCCAGCAGCTTGGATCTCAATGAGCAGTTCTTC.

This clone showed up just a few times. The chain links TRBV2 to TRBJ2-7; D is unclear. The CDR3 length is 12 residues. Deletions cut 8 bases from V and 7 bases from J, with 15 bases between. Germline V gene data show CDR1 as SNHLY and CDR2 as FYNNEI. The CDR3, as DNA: TGTGCCAGCCGGCAGGCCCCGGTTGAGCAGTACTTC. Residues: CASRQAPVEQYF.

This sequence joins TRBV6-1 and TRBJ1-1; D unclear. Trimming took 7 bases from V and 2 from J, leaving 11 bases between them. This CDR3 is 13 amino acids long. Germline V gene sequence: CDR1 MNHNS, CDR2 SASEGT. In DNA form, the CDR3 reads TGTGCCAGCAAAAACAGCCTTAACACTGAAGCTTTCTTT. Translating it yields CASKNSLNTEAFF.

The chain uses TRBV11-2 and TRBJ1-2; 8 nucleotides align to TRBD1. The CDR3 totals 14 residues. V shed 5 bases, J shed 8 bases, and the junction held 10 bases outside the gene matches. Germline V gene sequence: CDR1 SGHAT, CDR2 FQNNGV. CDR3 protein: CASSARTGLGGYTF. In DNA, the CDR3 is TGTGCCAGCAGCGCCCGGACAGGGTTGGGGGGCTACACCTTC.

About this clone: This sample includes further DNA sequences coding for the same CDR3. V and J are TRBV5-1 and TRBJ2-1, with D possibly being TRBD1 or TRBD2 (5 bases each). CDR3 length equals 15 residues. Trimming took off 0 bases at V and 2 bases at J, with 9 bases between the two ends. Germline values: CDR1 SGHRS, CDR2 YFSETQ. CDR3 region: CASSLDQGPYNEQFF. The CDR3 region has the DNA TGCGCCAGCAGCTTGGACCAGGGACCCTACAATGAGCAGTTCTTC.

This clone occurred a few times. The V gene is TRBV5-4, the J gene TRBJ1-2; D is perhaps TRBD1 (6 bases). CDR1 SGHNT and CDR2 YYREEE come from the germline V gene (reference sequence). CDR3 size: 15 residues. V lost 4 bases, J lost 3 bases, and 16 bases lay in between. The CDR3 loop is CASSDSGGADYGYTF. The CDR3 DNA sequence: TGTGCCAGCAGCGATTCGGGGGGCGCGGACTATGGCTACACCTTC.

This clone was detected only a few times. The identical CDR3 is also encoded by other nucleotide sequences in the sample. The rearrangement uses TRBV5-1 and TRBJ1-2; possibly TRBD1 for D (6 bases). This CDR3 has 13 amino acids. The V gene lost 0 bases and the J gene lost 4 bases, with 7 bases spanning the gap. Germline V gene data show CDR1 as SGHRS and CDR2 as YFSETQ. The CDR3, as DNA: TGCGCCAGCAGCTTGGGGACAGCCTATGGCTACACCTTC. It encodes CASSLGTAYGYTF.

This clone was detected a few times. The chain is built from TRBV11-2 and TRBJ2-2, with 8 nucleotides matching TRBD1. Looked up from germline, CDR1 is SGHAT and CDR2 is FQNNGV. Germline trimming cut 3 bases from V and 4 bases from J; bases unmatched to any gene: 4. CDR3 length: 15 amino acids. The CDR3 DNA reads TGTGCCAGCAGCTTTGCAGGGGGCACCACCGGGGAGCTGTTTTTT. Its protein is CASSFAGGTTGELFF.

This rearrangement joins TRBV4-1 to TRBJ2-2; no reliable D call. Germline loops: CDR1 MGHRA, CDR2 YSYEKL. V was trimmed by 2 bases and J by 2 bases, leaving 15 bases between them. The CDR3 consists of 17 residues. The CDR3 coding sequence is TGCGCCAGCAGCCAATATGGTTACCGTGCTAACACCGGGGAGCTGTTTTTT. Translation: CASSQYGYRANTGELFF.

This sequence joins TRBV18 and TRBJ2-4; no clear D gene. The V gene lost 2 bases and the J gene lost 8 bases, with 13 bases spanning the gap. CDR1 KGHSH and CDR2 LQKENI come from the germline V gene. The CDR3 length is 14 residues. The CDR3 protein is CASSPGSVRDIQYF. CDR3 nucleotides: TGTGCCAGCTCACCAGGGTCTGTTCGGGACATTCAGTACTTC.